The clone carrying this TCR beta chain was recorded a few times. The target antigen is unknown. The data originate from a study of T cells in Graves' hyperthyroidism and ophthalmopathy. Study conclusions and caveats: Model-based prediction identified ophthalmopathy a median 6.5 months prior to its onset.

V lost 5 bases and J 1 base, leaving 27 bases between the germline ends. This CDR3 region has 21 residues. In germline, CDR1 is SEHNR, CDR2 FQNEAQ (reference sequence). RNA transcripts yielded amplified TCR beta CDR3 regions. A first-round RT-PCR of the TCR CDR3 used the HTBI primer set. TCRdb reanalysed the multiplex PCR reads using MiXCR and keeps one entry per CDR3 protein. The sample includes 550,000 to 650,000 distinct CDR3 sequences, about 15% of them seen just once. This clonotype was sampled from a woman in her thirties with Graves' hyperthyroidism that later progressed to Graves' ophthalmopathy. Sequencing was performed on blood. The gene calls are TRBV7-9 and TRBJ2-6; D might be TRBD1 (5 bases). CDR3 protein: CASSVLPKDTHVGSGANVLTF. In DNA form, the CDR3 reads TGTGCCAGCAGCGTTCTCCCTAAGGACACCCACGTCGGGTCTGGGGCCAACGTCCTGACTTTC.